Following are 15 T cell receptor beta chains from one sample sequenced in a study of blood T cell repertoires in COVID-19. Sequencing was performed with immunoSEQ multiplex PCR; in TCRdb, only in-frame clones are kept and a portion is missing. The table includes about 250,000 clones, under 90% detected once. The source material was PBMCs or T cells enriched from blood (not recorded which). Receptors were obtained from a woman between 25 and 40 years old with acute COVID-19.

This sequence joins TRBV5-1 and TRBJ1-1; a possible D gene is TRBD1 (6 bases). Germline V CDR1 and CDR2: SGHRS, YFSETQ. With 5 bases removed from V and 5 bases from J, the gap between germline ends came to 10 bases. This CDR3 is 12 amino acids long. CDR3: CASREGGTEAFF. DNA for the CDR3: TGCGCCAGCAGGGAGGGGGGGACTGAAGCTTTCTTT.

The chain couples TRBV7-2 to TRBJ1-3; 8 bases are shared with TRBD1. Trimming at V came to 1 base and at J to 4 bases, leaving 0 bases not matched to a gene. The CDR3 is made up of 14 amino acids. Germline V gene lookup returns CDR1 SGHTA and CDR2 FQGNSA. The CDR3 nucleotides read TGTGCCAGCAGCTTAGGACAGGGGGGAAACACCATATATTTT. Protein sequence: CASSLGQGGNTIYF.

The gene calls are TRBV4-1 and TRBJ2-7, with D maybe TRBD2 (5 bases). This CDR3 is 18 amino acids long. Germline loops: CDR1 MGHRA, CDR2 YSYEKL. Trimming cost V 0 bases and J 2 bases, with 20 bases left between them. The CDR3 DNA reads TGCGCCAGCAGCCAAGAGGCCTGGTTGACGGCAGCGGCCTACGAGCAGTACTTC. Translating it yields CASSQEAWLTAAAYEQYF.

This chain links TRBV19 with TRBJ2-3; perhaps TRBD2 as D (6 bases). With 3 bases removed from V and 3 bases from J, the gap between germline ends came to 25 bases. The length of the CDR3 is 19 residues. CDR1 LNHDA and CDR2 SQIVND come from the germline V gene (reference sequence). The CDR3 nucleotides read TGTGCCAGTAGTATGGAGCGAGTGAGGGACTCCTTTCGGACAGATACGCAGTATTTT. Its translation: CASSMERVRDSFRTDTQYF.

For the CDR3, the DNA is TGTGCCAGCACCTTAACCGGGACAGGGGGCTATGGCTACACCTTC. As protein: CASTLTGTGGYGYTF. The J gene is TRBJ1-2, the V gene TRBV6-5; 11 bases agree with TRBD1. Germline assignment: CDR1 MNHEY and CDR2 SVGAGI. The CDR3 is 15 amino acids. The J segment lost 4 bases and the V segment lost 7 bases, leaving 8 bases of the junction unmatched.

The V call is TRBV5-1, the J call TRBJ2-7; D perhaps matches TRBD1 (5 bases). The CDR3 totals 15 residues. V shed 2 bases and J shed 6 bases, with 18 bases lying between them. Per germline, CDR1 SGHRS and CDR2 YFSETQ. For the CDR3, the DNA is TGCGCCAGCAGCTTAACGGGCAGGGCATTGTCCGAGCAGTACTTC. As protein: CASSLTGRALSEQYF.

The genes are TRBV9 and TRBJ2-7; the D gene is possibly TRBD2 (5 bases). The CDR3 contains 13 residues. V was pared by 3 bases and J by 5 bases, with 12 bases between. Germline CDR1 and CDR2: SGDLS and YYNGEE. The CDR3 bases are TGTGCCAGCAGCGCTCAGGTACTAGACGAGCAGTACTTC. It is translated as CASSAQVLDEQYF.

This rearrangement joins TRBV7-2 to TRBJ2-5; 9 bases map to TRBD1. V lost 0 bases to trimming and J lost 1 base; unmatched junction nucleotides: 9. The CDR3 spans 18 residues. Germline V lookup: CDR1 SGHTA, CDR2 FQGNSA. DNA for the CDR3: TGTGCCAGCAGCTTAGCGGACAGGGGATTAGGCTTCCAAGAGACCCAGTACTTC. Residues: CASSLADRGLGFQETQYF.

The gene calls are TRBV21-1 and TRBJ1-6. TRBV21-1 is shown as a pseudogene. This CDR3 comprises 15 residues. The CDR3 sequence: CASSSHREGNSPLHF. CDR3 nucleotides: TGTGCCAGCAGCTCGCACAGGGAGGGCAATTCACCCCTCCACTTT.

This chain joins TRBV15 and TRBJ1-1, with TRBD1 as a possible D gene (5 bases). This CDR3 is 15 amino acids long. CDR1 and CDR2 from the germline V gene are LNHNV and YYDKDF (reference sequence). Deletions cut 0 bases from V and 1 base from J, with 9 bases between. The CDR3 reads CATSRDRGKNTEAFF. Here the CDR3 DNA reads TGTGCCACCAGCAGAGATCGGGGGAAGAACACTGAAGCTTTCTTT.

The chain carries TRBV4-3 and TRBJ2-7; D is possibly TRBD2 (6 bases). The CDR3 runs to 20 residues. The V end lost 1 base, the J end lost 1 base, and 26 bases lay between the germline ends. The V gene's germline CDR1 is LGHNA and CDR2 YSLEER. This chain's CDR3 is CASSQAGRGPESPVSYEQYF. The CDR3 nucleotides read TGCGCCAGCAGCCAAGCGGGGCGGGGCCCAGAAAGCCCAGTTTCCTACGAGCAGTACTTC.

The chain is built from TRBV4-1 and TRBJ1-4; possible D gene TRBD1, 5 bases. CDR1 is MGHRA and CDR2 is YSYEKL in the germline V gene. The ends were cut back, 5 bases at V and 1 base at J, with 11 bases in the middle. This CDR3 region has 15 residues. CDR3: CASSKGDRTNEKLFF. As DNA, the CDR3 is TGCGCCAGCAGCAAAGGTGACAGAACTAATGAAAAACTGTTTTTT.

The chain joins TRBV4-1 to TRBJ2-1, with 9 bases matching TRBD2. The CDR3 totals 16 residues. Germline trimming cut 6 bases from V and 3 bases from J; bases unmatched to any gene: 9. CDR1 MGHRA and CDR2 YSYEKL come from the germline V gene. The CDR3 protein is CASSPPRGGGYNEQFF. The CDR3 bases are TGCGCCAGCAGTCCACCCCGCGGGGGGGGCTACAATGAGCAGTTCTTC.

V is TRBV5-1 and J is TRBJ1-1; D is uncertain. The CDR3 consists of 13 residues. Germline CDR1 reads SGHRS; CDR2 reads YFSETQ. V was clipped by 1 base and J by 3 bases, with 7 bases between them. The CDR3 bases are TGCGCCAGCAGCTTGAGGGAGGACACTGAAGCTTTCTTT. It codes for CASSLREDTEAFF.

This clone was seen only a few times. The rearrangement links TRBV7-8 to TRBJ2-7; D possibly corresponds to TRBD1 (6 bases). Germline values: CDR1 SGHVS, CDR2 FQNEAQ. With 1 base removed from V and 6 bases from J, the gap between germline ends came to 16 bases. The CDR3 extends over 15 amino acids. CDR3 DNA: TGTGCCAGCAGCTTAGGGGACACCCGCACCCCCGAGCAGTACTTC. It codes for CASSLGDTRTPEQYF.